This T cell receptor (delta chain) was obtained from a study of Vδ1+ human thymocytes. General study points: Roughly 22% of thymic delta-chain sequences were Vdelta2, with few Vdelta3, unlike blood Vdelta1+ controls. Highly polyclonal TRG and TRD repertoires with Gaussian CDR3 length distributions appeared in thymus.

Of note for this clone: Its target is not known.

J gave up 7 bases and V 1 base, and 22 bases lay outside the gene matches. Germline-derived CDR1 and CDR2 are TSWWSYY and QGS. This CDR3 region has 21 residues. The template was reverse-transcribed extracted RNA. CDR3 amplicons came from multiplex PCR with pooled V-gene forward and constant-region reverse primers. TCRdb used CATT to re-call clones from the multiplex PCR reads. The sample has about 75,000 delta-chain clones; roughly a third are singletons. This chain links TRDV1 with TRDJ1; TRDD3 aligns across 12 bases. The TCR was taken from a boy younger than two who had congenital heart surgery. Sequencing was performed on Vdelta1+ gamma-delta thymocytes from the thymus. This sample's subset: FACS-sorted CD3+ TCRalphabeta- TCRVdelta1+ TCRVdelta2- thymocytes. In DNA form, the CDR3 reads TGTGCTCTTGGGGAACAGGCTCGTTCCTACCTGGGGGATACGGCCTTTGGTAAACTCATCTTT. Translation gives CALGEQARSYLGDTAFGKLIF.